These T cell receptor beta chains were read from a single sample in a study of cytomegalovirus exposure and HLA in healthy donors. Data came from immunoSEQ multiplex PCR; TCRdb stores just in-frame clones and leaves some out. Found here are 130,000 or so clones, 74% of them singletons; the top ten hold 4.3%. The sample was PBMCs. The receptor source for this set is a young man in good health and CMV-seropositive. The CDR3 runs from the conserved cysteine through the conserved F or W. A D gene is named only where the DNA matches it firmly. Clone size is stated in some rows and not others, as once, few, many or a class when expanded.

>.|TRBJ2-7|.|TRBV13
CASSLGESEQYF
TGTGCCAGCAGCTTAGGAGAGAGCGAGCAGTACTTC
>.|TRBJ2-1|TRBD2|TRBV6-5
CASSYSRLAGVYEQFF
TGTGCCAGCAGTTACTCGAGACTAGCGGGAGTATATGAGCAGTTCTTC
>.|TRBJ1-2|.|TRBV18
CASSPYLGSGMDGYTF
TGTGCCAGCTCACCTTACCTAGGATCGGGGATGGATGGCTACACCTTC
>.|TRBJ1-6|.|TRBV5-5
CASSYRVESYNSPLHF
TGTGCCAGCAGTTACAGGGTAGAGTCCTATAATTCACCCCTCCACTTT
>.|TRBJ1-2|TRBD1|TRBV2
CASSENTGDYYGYTF
TGTGCCAGCAGTGAAAACACAGGGGATTACTATGGCTACACCTTC
>.|TRBJ1-1|.|TRBV10-1
CASSESSTGNTEAFF
TGCGCCAGCAGTGAGTCGTCGACAGGGAACACTGAAGCTTTCTTT
>.|TRBJ2-2|.|TRBV4-1
CASSQAGSGTGELFF
TGCGCCAGCAGCCAAGCAGGGTCGGGCACCGGGGAGCTGTTTTTT
>few|TRBJ2-7|.|TRBV7-9
CASRRDSTYEQYF
TGTGCCAGCAGGCGTGATAGTACCTACGAGCAGTACTTC
>.|TRBJ2-7|TRBD2|TRBV7-2
CASSPVGGGYEQYF
TGTGCCAGCAGCCCGGTCGGGGGGGGGTACGAGCAGTACTTC
>few|TRBJ1-1|TRBD1|TRBV19
CASRRDRGNTEAFF
TGTGCCAGTAGGCGGGACAGGGGGAACACTGAAGCTTTCTTT
>.|TRBJ2-1|.|TRBV7-2
CASSLDPRDSKFF
TGTGCCAGCAGCTTAGACCCCCGGGATTCGAAGTTCTTC
>few|TRBJ1-1|TRBD1|TRBV10-2
CASGGTGNTEAFF
TGCGCCAGTGGGGGGACAGGGAACACTGAAGCTTTCTTT
>.|TRBJ1-1|.|TRBV28
CASSPPPYRSTEAFF
TGTGCCAGCAGTCCCCCTCCTTATAGAAGCACTGAAGCTTTCTTT
>few|TRBJ1-1|.|TRBV19
CASKQTRDTEAFF
TGTGCCAGTAAACAGACGAGGGACACTGAAGCTTTCTTT
>.|TRBJ2-1|TRBD2|TRBV9
CASSVKGLAAQQFF
TGTGCCAGCAGCGTCAAAGGACTAGCGGCACAGCAGTTCTTC
>.|TRBJ2-2|.|TRBV6-1
CASGSTNTGELFF
TGTGCCAGCGGTAGTACGAACACCGGGGAGCTGTTTTTT
>.|TRBJ2-6|TRBD1|TRBV18
CASSPRTGPGANVLTF
TGTGCCAGCTCACCCCGGACAGGTCCTGGGGCCAACGTCCTGACTTTC
>.|TRBJ2-7|TRBD1|TRBV19
CASTDRAYEQYF
TGTGCCAGTACCGACAGGGCCTACGAGCAGTACTTC
>once|TRBJ2-7|.|TRBV28
CASVGRGSRYEQYF
TGTGCCAGCGTCGGGCGGGGATCTCGGTACGAGCAGTACTTC
>.|TRBJ1-2|TRBD1|TRBV19
CASSIGAPEDREYGYTF
TGTGCCAGTAGTATAGGGGCCCCGGAGGACAGGGAATATGGCTACACCTTC
>.|TRBJ1-1|.|TRBV5-5
CASSLGPGYEAFF
TGTGCCAGCAGCTTGGGACCGGGATATGAAGCTTTCTTT
>.|TRBJ1-5|.|TRBV6-5
CASSYYLGDQPQHF
TGTGCCAGCAGTTACTACTTAGGGGATCAGCCCCAGCATTTT
>few|TRBJ1-2|.|TRBV4-3
CASSQAGLGYTF
TGCGCCAGCAGCCAGGCAGGGTTGGGCTACACCTTC
>.|TRBJ1-2|.|TRBV6-6
CASSTLGGSGYGYTF
TGTGCCAGCAGTACCTTGGGGGGGAGTGGCTATGGCTACACCTTC
>.|TRBJ2-1|TRBD1|TRBV5-1
CASSIDPGQGEQFF
TGCGCCAGCAGCATAGACCCGGGACAGGGGGAGCAGTTCTTC
>.|TRBJ2-7|TRBD1|TRBV5-4
CASSLGGQASSYEQYF
TGTGCCAGCAGCTTGGGTGGACAGGCTAGCTCCTACGAGCAGTACTTC
>.|TRBJ1-5|.|TRBV2
CASSEARGGGQPQHF
TGTGCCAGCAGTGAAGCGCGTGGGGGAGGGCAGCCCCAGCATTTT
>.|TRBJ1-1|.|TRBV6-6
CASSAISPPEAFF
TGTGCCAGCAGTGCGATTAGCCCCCCGGAAGCTTTCTTT
>.|TRBJ1-4|TRBD1|TRBV5-8
CASSFPGQGGEKLFF
TGTGCCAGCAGTTTCCCCGGACAGGGCGGCGAAAAACTGTTTTTT
>.|TRBJ2-5|TRBD2|TRBV19
CASSIVTSGQETQYF
TGTGCCAGTAGTATAGTAACTAGCGGACAAGAGACCCAGTACTTC
>.|TRBJ2-7|.|TRBV19
CASSYDGQGYEQYF
TGTGCCAGTAGCTATGATGGGCAGGGTTACGAGCAGTACTTC
>once|TRBJ2-1|.|TRBV28
CASSPSRQAGVNNEQFF
TGTGCCAGCAGTCCCTCTCGACAGGCTGGAGTGAACAATGAGCAGTTCTTC
>.|TRBJ1-2|.|TRBV19
CASTGDEDGYTF
TGTGCCAGTACAGGGGACGAGGATGGCTACACCTTC
>.|TRBJ2-3|.|TRBV28
CASSLLSTDTQYF
TGTGCCAGCAGTTTACTTTCCACAGATACGCAGTATTTT
>.|TRBJ2-3|TRBD1|TRBV5-5
CASSLLPGQGTDTQYF
TGTGCCAGCAGCCTATTACCGGGACAGGGGACAGATACGCAGTATTTT
>.|TRBJ1-1|.|TRBV7-2
CASSFRGEYTEAFF
TGTGCCAGCAGCTTCAGGGGTGAGTACACTGAAGCTTTCTTT
>.|TRBJ1-2|.|TRBV5-6
CASSSYHGRASGYTF
TGTGCCAGCAGCTCGTATCACGGGAGGGCCAGTGGCTACACCTTC
>.|TRBJ2-1|TRBD2|TRBV13
CASSPRTSGRFYNEQFF
TGTGCCAGCAGCCCCCGGACTAGCGGGAGATTCTACAATGAGCAGTTCTTC
>few|TRBJ1-1|.|TRBV5-1
CASSLVGRGTEAFF
TGCGCCAGCAGCTTGGTTGGCAGGGGTACTGAAGCTTTCTTT